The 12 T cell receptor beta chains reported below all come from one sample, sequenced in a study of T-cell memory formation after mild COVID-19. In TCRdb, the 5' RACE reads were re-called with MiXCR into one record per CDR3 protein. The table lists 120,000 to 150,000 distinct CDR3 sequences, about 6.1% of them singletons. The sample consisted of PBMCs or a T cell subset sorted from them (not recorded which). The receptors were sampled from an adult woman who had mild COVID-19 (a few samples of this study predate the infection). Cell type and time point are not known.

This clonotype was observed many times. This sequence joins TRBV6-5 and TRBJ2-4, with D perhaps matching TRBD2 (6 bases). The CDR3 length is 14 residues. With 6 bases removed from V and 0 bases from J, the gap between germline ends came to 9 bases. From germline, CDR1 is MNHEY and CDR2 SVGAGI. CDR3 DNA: TGTGCCAGCAGGCCGGGACTAGCCAAAAACATTCAGTACTTC. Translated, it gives CASRPGLAKNIQYF.

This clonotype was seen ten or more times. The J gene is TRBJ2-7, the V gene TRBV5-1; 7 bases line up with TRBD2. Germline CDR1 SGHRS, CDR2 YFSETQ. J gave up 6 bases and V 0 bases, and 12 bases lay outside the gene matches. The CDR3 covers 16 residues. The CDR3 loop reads CASSLALGGRASEQYF. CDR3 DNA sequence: TGCGCCAGCAGCTTGGCCCTCGGAGGGAGGGCCTCCGAGCAGTACTTC.

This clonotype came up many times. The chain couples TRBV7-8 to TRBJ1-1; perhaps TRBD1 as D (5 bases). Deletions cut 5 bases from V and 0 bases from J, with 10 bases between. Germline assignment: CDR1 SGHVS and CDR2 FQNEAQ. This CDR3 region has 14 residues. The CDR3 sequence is CASSRGRVNTEAFF. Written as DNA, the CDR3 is TGTGCCAGCAGCCGGGGACGGGTGAACACTGAAGCTTTCTTT.

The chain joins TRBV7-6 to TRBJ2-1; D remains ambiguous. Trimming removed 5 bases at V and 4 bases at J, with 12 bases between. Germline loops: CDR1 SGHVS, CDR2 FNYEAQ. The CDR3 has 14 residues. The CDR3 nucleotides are TGTGCCAGCAGCCCCCGGGCGGCGTACAATGAGCAGTTCTTC. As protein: CASSPRAAYNEQFF. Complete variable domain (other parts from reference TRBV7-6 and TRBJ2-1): GAGVSQSPRYKVTKRGQDVALRCDPISGHVSLYWYRQALGQGPEFLTYFNYEAQQDKSGLPNDRFSAERPEGSISTLTIQRTEQRDSAMYRCASSPRAAYNEQFFGPGTRLTVL.

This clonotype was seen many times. CDR3 DNA sequence: TGTGCCAGCAGCCGGACTAGCTCTTACGAGCAGTACTTC. Protein product: CASSRTSSYEQYF. The chain uses TRBV7-2 and TRBJ2-7; the match to TRBD2 covers 8 bases. The germline gives CDR1 SGHTA, CDR2 FQGNSA. The CDR3 has 13 residues. V dropped 5 bases and J dropped 4; count of bases not matched to a gene: 4.

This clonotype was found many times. CDR3 region: CASSLFTAPNSNQPQHF. In DNA form, the CDR3 reads TGTGCCAGCAGCTTATTCACAGCCCCGAATAGCAATCAGCCCCAGCATTTT. V and J are TRBV7-8 and TRBJ1-5; D is unresolved. CDR1 is SGHVS and CDR2 is FQNEAQ in the germline V gene. The length of the CDR3 is 17 residues. Trimming cost V 2 bases and J 0 bases, with 14 bases left between them.

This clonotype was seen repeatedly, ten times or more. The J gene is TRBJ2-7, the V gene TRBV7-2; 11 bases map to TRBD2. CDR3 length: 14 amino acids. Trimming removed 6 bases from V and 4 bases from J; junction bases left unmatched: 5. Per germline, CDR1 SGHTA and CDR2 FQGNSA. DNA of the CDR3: TGTGCCAGCAGTTTCGCTAGCGGGAGGTACGAGCAGTACTTC. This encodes CASSFASGRYEQYF.

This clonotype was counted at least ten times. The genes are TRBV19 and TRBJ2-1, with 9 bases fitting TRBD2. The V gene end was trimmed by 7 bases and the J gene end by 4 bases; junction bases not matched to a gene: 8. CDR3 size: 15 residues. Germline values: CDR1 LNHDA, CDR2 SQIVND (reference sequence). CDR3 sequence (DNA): TGTGCCAGTACCGAGAGCGGGAGGACTTACAATGAGCAGTTCTTC. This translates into CASTESGRTYNEQFF.

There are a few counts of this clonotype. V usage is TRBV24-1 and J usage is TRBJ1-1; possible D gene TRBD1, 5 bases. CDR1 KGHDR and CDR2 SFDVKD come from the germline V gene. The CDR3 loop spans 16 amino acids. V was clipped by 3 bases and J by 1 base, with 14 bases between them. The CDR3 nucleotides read TGTGCCACCAGTGATGCCCCCGGGGCCGGGAACACTGAAGCTTTCTTT. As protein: CATSDAPGAGNTEAFF.

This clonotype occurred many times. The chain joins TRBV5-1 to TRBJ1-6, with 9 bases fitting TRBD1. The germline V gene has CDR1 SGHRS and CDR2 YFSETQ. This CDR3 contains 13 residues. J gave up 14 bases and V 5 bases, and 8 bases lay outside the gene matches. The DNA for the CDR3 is TGCGCCAGCAGACTGGACAGGGGATGGTCCCTCCACTTT. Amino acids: CASRLDRGWSLHF. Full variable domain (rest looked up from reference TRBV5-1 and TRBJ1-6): KAGVTQTPRYLIKTRGQQVTLSCSPISGHRSVSWYQQTPGQGLQFLFEYFSETQRNKGNFPGRFSGRQFSNSRSEMNVSTLELGDSALYLCASRLDRGWSLHFGNGTRLTVT.

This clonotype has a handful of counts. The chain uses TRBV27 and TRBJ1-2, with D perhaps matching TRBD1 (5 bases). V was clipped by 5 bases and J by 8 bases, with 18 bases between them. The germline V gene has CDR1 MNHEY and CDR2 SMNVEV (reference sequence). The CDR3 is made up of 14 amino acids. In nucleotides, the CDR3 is TGTGCCAGCAGTCCACGGACCTTTTCAGGGGGCTACACCTTC. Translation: CASSPRTFSGGYTF.

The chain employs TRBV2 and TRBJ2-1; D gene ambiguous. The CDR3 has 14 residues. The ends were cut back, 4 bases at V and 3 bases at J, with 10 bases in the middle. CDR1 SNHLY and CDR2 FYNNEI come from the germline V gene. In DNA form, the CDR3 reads TGTGCCAGCAGTGCCCCGAGGCACTACAATGAGCAGTTCTTC. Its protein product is CASSAPRHYNEQFF.